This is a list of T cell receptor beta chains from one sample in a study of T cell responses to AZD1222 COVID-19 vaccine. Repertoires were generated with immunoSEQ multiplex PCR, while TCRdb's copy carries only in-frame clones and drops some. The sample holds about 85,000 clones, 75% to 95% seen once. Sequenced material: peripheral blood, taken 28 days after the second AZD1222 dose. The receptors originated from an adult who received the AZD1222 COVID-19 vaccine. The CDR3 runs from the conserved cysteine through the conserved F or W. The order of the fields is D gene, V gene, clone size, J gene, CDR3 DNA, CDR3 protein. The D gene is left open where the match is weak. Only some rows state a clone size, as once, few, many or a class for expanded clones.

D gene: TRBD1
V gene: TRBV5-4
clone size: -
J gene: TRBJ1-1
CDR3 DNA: TGTGCCAGCAGCTTGGGACAGGGAATGAACACTGAAGCTTTCTTT
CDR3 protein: CASSLGQGMNTEAFF

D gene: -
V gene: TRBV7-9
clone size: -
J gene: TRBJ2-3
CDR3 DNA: TGTGCCAGCAGCAGTCCACTAGTTCAAAGCACAGATACGCAGTATTTT
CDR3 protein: CASSSPLVQSTDTQYF

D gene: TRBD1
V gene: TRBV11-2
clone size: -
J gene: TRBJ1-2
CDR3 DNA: TGTGCCAGCAGCTTAGAGGCAGGGGGCCGGGGCTACACCTTC
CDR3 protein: CASSLEAGGRGYTF

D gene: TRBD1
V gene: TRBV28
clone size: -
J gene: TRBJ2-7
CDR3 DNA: TGTGCCAGCAGGGCCCGGGACAGACACTCCTACGAGCAGTACTTC
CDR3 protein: CASRARDRHSYEQYF

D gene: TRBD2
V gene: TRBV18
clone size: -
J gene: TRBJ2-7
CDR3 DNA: TGTGCCAGCTCATCCCCCGGGACTAGCGGCGAGCAGTACTTC
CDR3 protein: CASSSPGTSGEQYF

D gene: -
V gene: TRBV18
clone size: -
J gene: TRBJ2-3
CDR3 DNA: TGTGCCAGCTCACGTTTTAGCACAGATACGCAGTATTTT
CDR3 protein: CASSRFSTDTQYF

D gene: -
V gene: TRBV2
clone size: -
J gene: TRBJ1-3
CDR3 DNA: TGTGCCAGCAGTGAGCCCAGGAGCTCTGGAAACACCATATATTTT
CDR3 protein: CASSEPRSSGNTIYF

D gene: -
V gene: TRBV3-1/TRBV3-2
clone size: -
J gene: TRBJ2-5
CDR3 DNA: TGTGCCAGCAGCCAGGGAAGCGGTCAGACGGAGACCCAGTACTTC
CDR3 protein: CASSQGSGQTETQYF

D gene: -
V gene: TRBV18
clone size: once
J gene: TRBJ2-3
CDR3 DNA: TGTGCCAGCTCAACGGACACTGATACGCAGTATTTT
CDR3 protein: CASSTDTDTQYF

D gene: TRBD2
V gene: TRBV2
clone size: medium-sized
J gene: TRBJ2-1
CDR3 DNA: TGTGCCAGCAGAGCCACACCGGGACTAGCGTTTAATGAGCAGTTCTTC
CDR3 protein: CASRATPGLAFNEQFF

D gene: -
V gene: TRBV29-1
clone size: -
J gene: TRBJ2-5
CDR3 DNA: TGCAGCGTTCTCCTTCCTCTGGGAGAGACCCAGTACTTC
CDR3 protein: CSVLLPLGETQYF

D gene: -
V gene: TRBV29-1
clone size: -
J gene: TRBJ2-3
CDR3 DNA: TGCAGCGTTGCAGGCCGGACAGATACGCAGTATTTT
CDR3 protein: CSVAGRTDTQYF